This T cell receptor beta chain originates from a study of blood T cell repertoires in COVID-19. Study at large: T cells, B-cell-depleted T cells, or PBMCs supplied cDNA or gDNA.

CDR1 is SGDLS, CDR2 YYNGEE, per germline. This CDR3 has 13 residues. The ends were cut back, 0 bases at V and 4 bases at J, with 7 bases in the middle. A Seattle source enrolled patients during active infection and followed them longitudinally. This clone was recorded once. The sample has other DNA sequences that encode this CDR3 too. Using immunoSEQ multiplex PCR, the repertoire was profiled, and TCRdb retains in-frame clones only, with some absent. The sample lists some 360,000 clones, roughly 90% occurring once. This TCR derives from a woman aged 60-75 years with COVID-19, enrolled during active disease. Sequences were obtained from peripheral blood. The chain joins TRBV9 to TRBJ1-1; D not resolved. The CDR3, as DNA: TGTGCCAGCAGCGTAGGACGGGGCACTGAAGCTTTCTTT. It is translated as CASSVGRGTEAFF. Using reference TRBV9 and TRBJ1-1 for the parts outside the CDR3, the full variable domain is DSGVTQTPKHLITATGQRVTLRCSPRSGDLSVYWYQQSLDQGLQFLIQYYNGEERAKGNILERFSAQQFPDLHSELNLSSLELGDSALYFCASSVGRGTEAFFGQGTRLTVV.